These T cell receptor beta chains were read from a single sample in a study of CD8+ T cells in alopecia areata. Clones were read by immunoSEQ multiplex PCR, and TCRdb kept only the in-frame ones, dropping some. The sample shows 150,000 or so clones, around 87% of them seen only once. The specimen comprised CD8+ T cells sorted from blood, sampled at week 0. These receptors all stem from a human donor with alopecia areata. Each CDR3 is given with its conserved first and last residue. Each record gives: J gene, V gene, D gene, clone size, CDR3 DNA, CDR3 protein. The D gene is left open where the match is weak. Not every row has a clone size; where given, it reads once, few, many or a size class.

j_call: TRBJ2-2; v_call: TRBV2; d_call: NA; clone_size: NA; cdr3_nt: TGTGCCAGCCAGGATGCCGGGGAGCTGTTTTTT; cdr3_aa: CASQDAGELFF
j_call: TRBJ2-4; v_call: TRBV2; d_call: TRBD2; clone_size: NA; cdr3_nt: TGTGCCAGCAGTGAAGAGGTGGTAGTGCGGGAGGAGAGCAAAAACATTCAGTACTTC; cdr3_aa: CASSEEVVVREESKNIQYF
j_call: TRBJ2-7; v_call: TRBV13; d_call: NA; clone_size: NA; cdr3_nt: TGTGCCAGCAGCTTAAGATCAGGGTCACCCTACGAGCAGTACTTC; cdr3_aa: CASSLRSGSPYEQYF
j_call: TRBJ2-3; v_call: TRBV5-5; d_call: NA; clone_size: few; cdr3_nt: TGTGCCAGCAGCTTTATTCTCCTGACAGGATTCACAGATACGCAGTATTTT; cdr3_aa: CASSFILLTGFTDTQYF
j_call: TRBJ2-1; v_call: TRBV10-3; d_call: TRBD2; clone_size: NA; cdr3_nt: TGTGCCACTACCGGACTAGCGGGAGCCCCGGAGCAGTTCTTC; cdr3_aa: CATTGLAGAPEQFF
j_call: TRBJ2-1; v_call: TRBV4-1; d_call: NA; clone_size: NA; cdr3_nt: TGCGCCAGCAGCCAAGGACCAGCAAACAATGAGCAGTTCTTC; cdr3_aa: CASSQGPANNEQFF
j_call: TRBJ2-3; v_call: TRBV5-1; d_call: NA; clone_size: NA; cdr3_nt: TGCGCCAGCAGCTTGGATGTATATGAGATTGCGGATACGCAGTATTTT; cdr3_aa: CASSLDVYEIADTQYF
j_call: TRBJ2-7; v_call: TRBV7-2; d_call: NA; clone_size: NA; cdr3_nt: TGTGCCAGCAGCCTGAGGGGAGGGGGTGAGAACGAGCAGTACTTC; cdr3_aa: CASSLRGGGENEQYF
j_call: TRBJ2-7; v_call: TRBV13; d_call: NA; clone_size: NA; cdr3_nt: TGTGCCAGCAGCGCGGGACGGATACCCTACGAGCAGTACTTC; cdr3_aa: CASSAGRIPYEQYF
j_call: TRBJ2-7; v_call: TRBV27; d_call: TRBD1; clone_size: once; cdr3_nt: TGTGCCAGCAGAATTTCCTTGACAGGGGGTAACGAGCAGTACTTC; cdr3_aa: CASRISLTGGNEQYF
j_call: TRBJ2-1; v_call: TRBV19; d_call: TRBD2; clone_size: NA; cdr3_nt: TGTGCCAGTAGTCTGACTAGCGGGTTCAATGAGCAGTTCTTC; cdr3_aa: CASSLTSGFNEQFF
j_call: TRBJ2-7; v_call: TRBV5-1; d_call: NA; clone_size: NA; cdr3_nt: TGCGCCAGCAGCTTACCAGGGTTCGAGCAGTACTTC; cdr3_aa: CASSLPGFEQYF
j_call: TRBJ2-3; v_call: TRBV30; d_call: NA; clone_size: few; cdr3_nt: TGTGCCTGGAGTGAAGGGGCAGATACGCAGTATTTT; cdr3_aa: CAWSEGADTQYF
j_call: TRBJ2-1; v_call: TRBV2; d_call: NA; clone_size: NA; cdr3_nt: TGTGCCAGCAGTGAGGTGAATGAGCAGTTCTTC; cdr3_aa: CASSEVNEQFF
j_call: TRBJ2-7; v_call: TRBV2; d_call: TRBD1; clone_size: NA; cdr3_nt: TGTGCCAGCAGTTTGGGACAGGGGTTCTACGAGCAGTACTTC; cdr3_aa: CASSLGQGFYEQYF
j_call: TRBJ2-1; v_call: TRBV7-6; d_call: NA; clone_size: NA; cdr3_nt: TGTGCCAGCAGCTTCCGGGACTGGGATGAGCAGTTCTTC; cdr3_aa: CASSFRDWDEQFF
j_call: TRBJ1-5; v_call: TRBV27; d_call: NA; clone_size: NA; cdr3_nt: TGTGCCAGCAGTTTAGAGCCCCTAAGTAGCAATCAGCCCCAGCATTTT; cdr3_aa: CASSLEPLSSNQPQHF
j_call: TRBJ2-5; v_call: TRBV27; d_call: NA; clone_size: NA; cdr3_nt: TGTGCCAGCAGTTTGAGGGGTTTAGAGACCCAGTACTTC; cdr3_aa: CASSLRGLETQYF
j_call: TRBJ2-1; v_call: TRBV13; d_call: TRBD2; clone_size: NA; cdr3_nt: TGTGCCAGCAGCTTAACTAGCGGGGCGGGGAATGAGCAGTTCTTC; cdr3_aa: CASSLTSGAGNEQFF
j_call: TRBJ2-1; v_call: TRBV12-5; d_call: NA; clone_size: once; cdr3_nt: TGTGCTAGTGGTTTGGGCGAGAACTACAATGAGCAGTTCTTC; cdr3_aa: CASGLGENYNEQFF
j_call: TRBJ2-7; v_call: TRBV5-6; d_call: TRBD1; clone_size: NA; cdr3_nt: TGTGCCAGCAGCCCGACCGGGACAGGGGCTTACGAGCAGTACTTC; cdr3_aa: CASSPTGTGAYEQYF
j_call: TRBJ2-7; v_call: TRBV14; d_call: NA; clone_size: NA; cdr3_nt: TGTGCCAGCAGCCAAGCCTACGAGCAGTACTTC; cdr3_aa: CASSQAYEQYF
j_call: TRBJ2-5; v_call: TRBV6-6; d_call: NA; clone_size: NA; cdr3_nt: TGTGCCAGCAGTCAAGAGACCCAGTACTTC; cdr3_aa: CASSQETQYF
j_call: TRBJ2-1; v_call: TRBV6-5; d_call: TRBD2; clone_size: NA; cdr3_nt: TGTGCCAGCAGCGCCCCGGGACTAGCGGACAATGAGCAGTTCTTC; cdr3_aa: CASSAPGLADNEQFF
j_call: TRBJ2-1; v_call: TRBV27; d_call: TRBD1; clone_size: NA; cdr3_nt: TGTGCCAGCACCAACTCCGGGACAGGGCTAGGGGAGCAGTTCTTC; cdr3_aa: CASTNSGTGLGEQFF